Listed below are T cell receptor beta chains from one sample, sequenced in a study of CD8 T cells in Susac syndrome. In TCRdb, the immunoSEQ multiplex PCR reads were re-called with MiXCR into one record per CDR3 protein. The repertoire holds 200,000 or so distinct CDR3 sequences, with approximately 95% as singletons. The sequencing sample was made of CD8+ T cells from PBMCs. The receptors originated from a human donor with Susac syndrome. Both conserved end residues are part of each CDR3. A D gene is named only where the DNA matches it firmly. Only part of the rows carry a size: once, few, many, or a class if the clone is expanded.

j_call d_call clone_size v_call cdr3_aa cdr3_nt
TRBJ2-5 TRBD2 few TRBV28 CASSLLAGGGETQYF TGTGCCAGCAGTTTACTAGCGGGAGGAGGCGAGACCCAGTACTTC
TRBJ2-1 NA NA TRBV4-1 CASSNNPGDPYNEQFF TGCGCCAGCAGTAATAACCCGGGGGACCCCTACAATGAGCAGTTCTTC
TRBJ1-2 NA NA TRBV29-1 CSVESDSPVYGYTF TGCAGCGTTGAGTCCGATTCACCTGTCTATGGCTACACCTTC
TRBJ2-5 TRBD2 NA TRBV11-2 CASSLVLAGRETQYF TGTGCCAGCAGCTTAGTTCTAGCGGGACGGGAGACCCAGTACTTC
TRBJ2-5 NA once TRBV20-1 CSARTPKTQYF TGCAGTGCTAGAACTCCTAAGACCCAGTACTTC
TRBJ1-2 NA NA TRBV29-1 CSVVSQDYTFYGYTF TGCAGCGTTGTTTCCCAGGACTATACCTTCTATGGCTACACCTTC
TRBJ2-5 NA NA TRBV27 CASRDLKGLKQETQYF TGTGCCAGCAGGGATCTTAAGGGTTTGAAGCAAGAGACCCAGTACTTC
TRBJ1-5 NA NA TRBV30 CAWSLGSNQPQHF TGTGCCTGGAGTCTGGGTAGCAATCAGCCCCAGCATTTT
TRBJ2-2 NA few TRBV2 CASNRNTGELFF TGTGCCAGCAACCGGAACACCGGGGAGCTGTTTTTT
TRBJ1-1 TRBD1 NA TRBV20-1 CSRRGGTEAFF TGCAGTCGCAGGGGGGGCACTGAAGCTTTCTTT